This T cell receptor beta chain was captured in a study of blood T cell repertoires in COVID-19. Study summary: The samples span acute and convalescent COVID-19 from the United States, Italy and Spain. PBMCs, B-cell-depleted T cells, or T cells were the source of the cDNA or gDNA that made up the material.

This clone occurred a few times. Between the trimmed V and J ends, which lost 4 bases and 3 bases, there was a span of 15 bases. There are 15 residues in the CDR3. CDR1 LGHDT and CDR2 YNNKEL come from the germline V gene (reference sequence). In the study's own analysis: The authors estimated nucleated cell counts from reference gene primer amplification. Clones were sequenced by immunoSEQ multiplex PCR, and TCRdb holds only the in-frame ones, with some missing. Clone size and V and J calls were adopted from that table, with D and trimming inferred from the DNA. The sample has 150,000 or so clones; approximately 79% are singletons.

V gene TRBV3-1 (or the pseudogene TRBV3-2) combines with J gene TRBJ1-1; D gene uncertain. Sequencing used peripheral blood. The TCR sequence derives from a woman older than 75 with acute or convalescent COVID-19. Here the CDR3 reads CASSRPDGRDTEAFF. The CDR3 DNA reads TGTGCCAGCAGCCGTCCTGACGGGAGGGACACTGAAGCTTTCTTT.